Described below is a single T cell receptor (beta chain) sequence and its context. Its antigen is not identified. The data are from a study of T-cell reconstitution after alpha-beta-depleted transplantation in children. V was shortened by 4 bases and J by 4 bases, with 12 bases between the two germline ends. Germline V gives CDR1 SGHRS, CDR2 YFSETQ. There are 13 residues in the CDR3. Study-wide findings and caveats: The authors attributed T-cell counts and diversity one year after transplant mostly to newly produced T cells.

The TCRbeta library incorporated unique molecular identifiers. TCRdb recomputed calls from the PCR reads with MiXCR, one row per CDR3 protein. The data show about 610,000 distinct CDR3 sequences, roughly a quarter seen once. The clonotype originates from a boy younger than two with Wiskott-Aldrich syndrome, due to receive a stem cell transplant. The gene calls are TRBV5-1 and TRBJ2-7; D may be TRBD2 (6 bases). This specimen consisted of PBMCs, obtained before TCRalphabeta/CD19-depleted stem cell transplant. CDR3 coding DNA: TGCGCCAGCAGCGGTGGGACTCGGTACGAGCAGTACTTC. Residues: CASSGGTRYEQYF.